This T cell receptor (beta chain) was identified in a study of vaccination and CD4 T cells after COVID-19. Overall study: Between diagnosis and the drawing of post-COVID samples lay a median around 100 days (range 35 to 161).

Germline V gene lookup returns CDR1 MNHNS and CDR2 SASEGT. V lost 2 bases, J lost 4 bases, and 12 bases lay in between. CDR3 length equals 15 residues. Study results and caveats: A relatively small number of convalescent patients were studied, and no early post-infection timepoints were included.

The treatment here: roughly 10-day PBMC culture with coronavirus spike peptide pools or control peptides (ViraFEST assay). Peptide-pool expansion of antigen-specific T cells preceded TCR sequencing in ViraFEST. In its sample, this clonotype was seen a few times. Its antigen is still unknown. At the Johns Hopkins FTIC core, DNA taken from cultured CD4+ T cells was sequenced by way of the Oncomine TCR Beta short-read assay. DNA came from CD4+ T cells after culture. Via MiXCR, TCRdb re-called the PCR reads, giving one row per CDR3 protein. In the table there are 20,000 to 25,000 distinct CDR3 sequences, roughly 67% of which are singletons.

The starting material was CD4+ T cells from blood, cultured in vitro, obtained after SARS-CoV-2 vaccination. The genes are TRBV6-1 and TRBJ1-3; D is ambiguous. This sequence was found in a human donor who received a COVID-19 vaccine. The CDR3 is CASSENDEPGNTIYF. CDR3 DNA sequence: TGTGCCAGCAGTGAAAACGATGAACCCGGAAACACCATATATTTT.